This T cell receptor (beta chain) was sequenced in a study of CXCR3-negative and CXCR3-positive naive CD8 T cells. Per the germline V gene, CDR1 is SEHNR and CDR2 is FQNEAQ (reference sequence). This CDR3 spans 16 amino acids. Researchers reported sorting every CD8+ T cell subset in triplicate, 300,000 to 350,000 cells per sort. Naive CD8+ T lymphocytes were specified as CD45RO-CCR7+CD27+CD95-. The libraries of TRB cDNA were constructed through 5' RACE using UMI labels. TCRdb reprocessed the 5' RACE reads and keeps a single row for each CDR3 protein, giving no DNA. This sample's clone table lists tens of thousands of distinct CDR3 sequences. A word on this clonotype: Its antigen is unidentified.

General study results and limits: Memory, not naive, CXCR3-negative and CXCR3-positive cells differed in TRBV-TRBJ usage. Comparably high diversity was seen in both naive subsets, and much lower diversity in memory CD8+ cells.

Input material: naive CXCR3- CD8+ T cells from blood. As for subset: CD45RO-CCR7+CD27+CD95- naive CD8+ T cells lacking CXCR3 (TNR3-). The receptor comes from a human donor in good health. Some clones in this sample may be carry-over from other donors' samples. The V gene is TRBV7-9, the J gene TRBJ2-1; with no DNA, the TCRdb D assignment of TRBD1 cannot be verified. CDR3 region: CASSPRQDCSYNEQFF.